Below, 30 T cell receptor beta chains from the same sample are listed, as sequenced in a study of OX40 agonist ivuxolimab in advanced cancers. Profiling relied on immunoSEQ multiplex PCR, and the TCRdb table lists in-frame clones only, not all of them. The sample yields more than 65,000 clones, under 90% seen once. This specimen was CD4+ or CD8+ T cells sorted from blood, taken in a trial of the OX40 agonist ivuxolimab. The receptors stem from an adult with an advanced solid tumor such as melanoma, head and neck, liver or kidney cancer.

The genes are TRBV6-4 and TRBJ2-1, with D perhaps matching TRBD2 (6 bases). V was cut by 3 bases and J by 3 bases, with 12 bases left in between. The CDR3 spans 15 residues. Germline values: CDR1 MRHNA, CDR2 SNTAGT. The CDR3 nucleotides read TGTGCCAGCAGTGAAAACGGGAGAAGCTACAATGAGCAGTTCTTC. Residues: CASSENGRSYNEQFF.

V usage is TRBV4-3 and J usage is TRBJ2-1, with 11 bases aligning to TRBD2. CDR1 LGHNA and CDR2 YSLEER come from the germline V gene. Trimming cost V 3 bases and J 3 bases; bases outside gene matches: 4. The CDR3 is 16 amino acids. CDR3 amino acids: CASSHGTSGDYNEQFF. The CDR3 nucleotides read TGCGCCAGCAGCCATGGGACTAGCGGAGACTACAATGAGCAGTTCTTC.

CDR3 sequence reads: CASSDEVQGGLGKNIQYF. In DNA form, the CDR3 reads TGTGCCAGCAGCGACGAAGTACAGGGGGGTTTGGGCAAAAACATTCAGTACTTC. This chain joins TRBV9 and TRBJ2-4; 8 nucleotides match TRBD1. This CDR3 has 18 amino acids. Germline CDR1 and CDR2: SGDLS and YYNGEE. Trimming at V came to 3 bases and at J to 3 bases, leaving 14 bases not matched to a gene.

This chain connects TRBV15 to TRBJ1-5; tentatively, D is TRBD1 (6 bases). V lost 0 bases and J 5 bases, leaving 14 bases between the germline ends. The germline gives CDR1 LNHNV, CDR2 YYDKDF (reference sequence). The CDR3 is 16 amino acids. The CDR3 nucleotides are TGTGCCACCAGCAGAGACACAGGGCGGGGGTATCAGCCCCAGCATTTT. Residues: CATSRDTGRGYQPQHF.

The gene calls are TRBV11-3 and TRBJ2-7; D is unresolved. The CDR3 totals 12 residues. Trimming took off 5 bases at V and 6 bases at J, with 11 bases between the two ends. CDR1 SGHNT and CDR2 YENEEA come from the germline V gene. The DNA of the CDR3 is TGTGCCAGCAGCCCGATTGGCGGCGAGCAGTACTTC. Protein: CASSPIGGEQYF.

The chain recombines TRBV4-1 with TRBJ2-1; either TRBD1 or TRBD2 may fit D (6 bases each). The V end lost 5 bases, the J end lost 1 base, and 12 bases lay between the germline ends. The germline V gene has CDR1 MGHRA and CDR2 YSYEKL. This CDR3 has 15 residues. The CDR3 region has the DNA TGCGCCAGCAGCTCTTGGGGGGCTTCCTACAATGAGCAGTTCTTC. Its protein is CASSSWGASYNEQFF.

In this sample, this clone turned up once. This sequence joins TRBV19 and TRBJ2-3; D not resolved. V lost 6 bases, J lost 1 base, and 17 bases lay in between. The germline V gene has CDR1 LNHDA and CDR2 SQIVND (reference sequence). The CDR3 totals 16 residues. The CDR3 reads CASSPRSGRGTDTQYF. For the CDR3, the DNA is TGTGCCAGTAGCCCTAGGAGTGGGCGCGGCACAGATACGCAGTATTTT.

The chain couples TRBV14 to TRBJ1-6, with 7 bases identical to TRBD1. The CDR3 runs to 15 residues. The V gene end was trimmed by 4 bases and the J gene end by 7 bases; junction bases not matched to a gene: 7. CDR1 SGHDN and CDR2 FVKESK come from the germline V gene. CDR3 residues: CASSRRQGANSPLHF. The CDR3, as DNA: TGTGCCAGCAGCCGCAGACAGGGCGCCAATTCACCCCTCCACTTT.

The J gene is TRBJ2-1, the V gene TRBV5-6; 8 bases agree with TRBD2. Germline V gene data show CDR1 as SGHDT and CDR2 as YYEEEE. The V segment lost 2 bases and the J segment 4 bases; nucleotides outside the gene matches: 5. The CDR3 contains 15 residues. CDR3: CASSLAGVGYNEQFF. As DNA, the CDR3 is TGTGCCAGCAGCTTAGCGGGAGTTGGGTACAATGAGCAGTTCTTC.

V and J are TRBV18 and TRBJ1-5; no definite D call. CDR3 length: 15 amino acids. Trimming pared 0 bases from V and 2 bases from J, leaving 8 bases between. Germline V gene lookup returns CDR1 KGHSH and CDR2 LQKENI. The CDR3 reads CASSPPFTGNQPQHF. In nucleotides, the CDR3 is TGTGCCAGCTCACCACCCTTCACAGGCAATCAGCCCCAGCATTTT.

V usage is TRBV19 and J usage is TRBJ1-1, with 8 bases matching TRBD1. The CDR3 extends over 13 amino acids. CDR1 and CDR2 from the germline V gene are LNHDA and SQIVND (reference sequence). The V segment lost 6 bases and the J segment 1 base; nucleotides outside the gene matches: 1. CDR3 protein: CASSQGANTEAFF. The CDR3 coding sequence is TGTGCCAGTAGCCAGGGGGCGAACACTGAAGCTTTCTTT.

V and J are TRBV27 and TRBJ1-6; perhaps TRBD1 as D (5 bases). The germline V and J ends were trimmed by 5 bases and 0 bases, with 23 bases remaining between them. This CDR3 spans 20 amino acids. Germline CDR1 is MNHEY and CDR2 is SMNVEV (reference sequence). This CDR3 reads CASSRKGPVGVLSYNSPLHF. The CDR3 DNA sequence: TGTGCCAGCAGTCGCAAGGGACCTGTTGGGGTCCTCTCCTATAATTCACCCCTCCACTTT.

This clone was observed many times. The chain links TRBV19 to TRBJ1-2; no clear D. Trimming stripped 7 bases from V and 9 bases from J, with 18 bases between. This CDR3 spans 13 amino acids. Germline V gene sequence: CDR1 LNHDA, CDR2 SQIVND (reference sequence). In DNA, the CDR3 is TGTGCCAGTAACCCCCGGGAGTCCCTAAGCTACACCTTC. It yields the protein CASNPRESLSYTF.

The genes are TRBV18 and TRBJ2-7, with D perhaps given as TRBD1 or TRBD2 (5 bases each). Germline CDR1 reads KGHSH; CDR2 reads LQKENI. This CDR3 has 14 amino acids. The V and J ends lost 2 bases and 6 bases respectively, with 14 bases between them. This CDR3 reads CASSPSTGEGEQYF. In DNA, the CDR3 is TGTGCCAGCTCACCAAGCACAGGTGAGGGCGAGCAGTACTTC.

V and J are TRBV27 and TRBJ2-3; D is tentatively TRBD1 or TRBD2 (5 bases each). CDR1 and CDR2 (germline): MNHEY, SMNVEV (reference sequence). CDR3 size: 15 residues. V lost 5 bases, J lost 0 bases, and 12 bases lay in between. CDR3 region: CASSPGRRSTDTQYF. DNA for the CDR3: TGTGCCAGCAGTCCGGGACGACGAAGCACAGATACGCAGTATTTT.

This chain joins TRBV6-5 and TRBJ1-1; 9 nucleotides match TRBD1. CDR3 length: 13 amino acids. V lost 6 bases, J lost 6 bases, and 5 bases stayed unmatched. Germline V gives CDR1 MNHEY, CDR2 SVGAGI. The CDR3 sequence is CASRTGGRAEAFF. CDR3 nucleotide sequence: TGTGCCAGCAGGACAGGGGGAAGGGCTGAAGCTTTCTTT.

The chain has TRBV4-1 and TRBJ2-7; 10 nucleotides agree with TRBD1. Germline V lookup: CDR1 MGHRA, CDR2 YSYEKL. The CDR3 is 15 amino acids. The ends lost 0 bases at V and 3 bases at J; junction bases unmatched: 2. CDR3 coding DNA: TGCGCCAGCAGCCAAGAGGGACAGGGGTTCTACGAGCAGTACTTC. Amino acids: CASSQEGQGFYEQYF.

The chain is built from TRBV7-3 and TRBJ2-5; possible D gene TRBD2, 6 bases. The V end lost 5 bases, the J end lost 7 bases, and 14 bases lay between the germline ends. The V gene's germline CDR1 is SGHTA and CDR2 FQGTGA. The CDR3 runs to 13 residues. In DNA, the CDR3 is TGTGCCAGCAGCCCCCCTGGGGGGTGGACCCAGTACTTC. Translation: CASSPPGGWTQYF.

As regards this clone: A much more abundant neighbour one base away suggests this may be a read error. This specimen includes other DNA sequences encoding the same CDR3. The chain joins TRBV4-2 to TRBJ1-6; no clear D. The V end lost 0 bases, the J end lost 0 bases, and 6 bases lay between the germline ends. The CDR3 is 16 amino acids. Germline CDR1 is LGHNA and CDR2 is YNFKEQ. In DNA form, the CDR3 reads TGTGCCAGCAGCCAAGAAGGGAGCTCCTATAATTCACCCCTCCACTTT. Its protein is CASSQEGSSYNSPLHF.

The rearrangement links TRBV18 to TRBJ1-6, with 7 bases lining up with TRBD1. The CDR3 totals 15 residues. Trimming removed 5 bases from V and 9 bases from J; junction bases left unmatched: 10. Germline-derived CDR1 and CDR2 are KGHSH and LQKENI. The CDR3 sequence: CASSSAGTDASPLHF. The CDR3 nucleotides read TGTGCCAGCTCATCGGCTGGGACAGACGCTTCACCCCTCCACTTT.

The chain joins TRBV5-1 to TRBJ1-2; D perhaps matches TRBD1 (5 bases). V shed 4 bases and J shed 2 bases, with 15 bases lying between them. The CDR3 loop spans 15 amino acids. Germline V gene sequence: CDR1 SGHRS, CDR2 YFSETQ. The CDR3 sequence: CASSTTVTRNYGYTF. CDR3 in DNA: TGCGCCAGCAGCACGACAGTCACGAGGAACTATGGCTACACCTTC.

This chain connects TRBV28 to TRBJ2-5; 7 bases are a match to TRBD1. The CDR3 consists of 12 residues. V was clipped by 10 bases and J by 2 bases; unmatched bases: 4. Germline values: CDR1 MDHEN, CDR2 SYDVKM. For the CDR3, the DNA is TGTGCCACCCGGGACAGTCAAGAGACCCAGTACTTC. Encoded protein: CATRDSQETQYF.

The chain has TRBV15 and TRBJ2-4, with 8 nucleotides matching TRBD1. Per germline, CDR1 LNHNV and CDR2 YYDKDF (reference sequence). Trimming at V came to 1 base and at J to 6 bases, leaving 11 bases not matched to a gene. The CDR3 is 17 amino acids. CDR3 amino acids: CATSRGGQGLLRNIQYF. CDR3 coding DNA: TGTGCCACCAGCAGAGGTGGACAGGGCCTATTGAGAAACATTCAGTACTTC.

This clone appeared once. The chain uses TRBV6-5 and TRBJ2-2, with D unclear. Between the trimmed V and J ends, which lost 7 bases and 1 base, there was a span of 10 bases. Germline lookup yields CDR1 MNHEY and CDR2 SVGAGI. This CDR3 region has 14 residues. The CDR3 sequence: CASKTGRNTGELFF. CDR3 in DNA: TGTGCCAGCAAGACCGGCCGGAACACCGGGGAGCTGTTTTTT.

The chain recombines TRBV29-1 with TRBJ1-3; possibly TRBD1 for D (5 bases). The CDR3 extends over 15 amino acids. The germline CDR1 and CDR2 sequences are SQVTM and ANQGSEA. CDR3 DNA: TGCAGTGCTTTTGGGGGGGTAGGAGCTGGAAACACCATATATTTT. Its protein product is CSAFGGVGAGNTIYF.

The V call is TRBV29-1, the J call TRBJ2-2; the D is unclear. Trimming pared 7 bases from V and 0 bases from J, leaving 12 bases between. Germline CDR1 SQVTM, CDR2 ANQGSEA. The CDR3 totals 14 residues. The CDR3 DNA follows: TGCAGCGCCCTAAGGACCGCGAACACCGGGGAGCTGTTTTTT. Translating gives CSALRTANTGELFF.

As for this clone: The junction departs from the called germline gene at one end, perhaps through a read error. The chain combines TRBV7-2 with TRBJ2-7; maybe TRBD1 (6 bases). Looked up from germline, CDR1 is SGHTA and CDR2 is FQGNSA. The CDR3 runs to 14 residues. CDR3 bases: TGTGCCAGCAGCTTAGTTTTAGGATCCCCAGGGGCGAACTTC. Protein product: CASSLVLGSPGANF.

The chain links TRBV19 to TRBJ1-1; a weak D match, TRBD1 (5 bases). With 2 bases removed from V and 1 base from J, the gap between germline ends came to 8 bases. CDR3 length equals 14 residues. Germline V gene data show CDR1 as LNHDA and CDR2 as SQIVND (reference sequence). The CDR3 region is CASSIYGGNTEAFF. In DNA, the CDR3 is TGTGCCAGTAGTATATACGGGGGGAACACTGAAGCTTTCTTT.

The V gene is TRBV5-1, the J gene TRBJ2-5; TRBD1 matches 9 bases. The J call may be faulty, since TRBJ2-7 better matches the DNA end. The CDR3 spans 12 residues. CDR1 and CDR2 from the germline V gene are SGHRS and YFSETQ. The CDR3 sequence: CASRGQGYEQYF. In DNA, the CDR3 is TGCGCCAGCAGGGGACAGGGCTACGAGCAGTACTTC.

The chain couples TRBV18 to TRBJ1-1; unclear D gene. Germline V gene data show CDR1 as KGHSH and CDR2 as LQKENI. The CDR3 is 14 amino acids. V lost 2 bases, J lost 1 base, and 8 bases lay in between. The CDR3 protein is CASSPDGANTEAFF. In DNA, the CDR3 is TGTGCCAGCTCACCAGACGGTGCGAACACTGAAGCTTTCTTT. The full variable domain, rest sourced from reference TRBV18 and TRBJ1-1, is NAGVMQNPRHLVRRRGQEARLRCSPMKGHSHVYWYRQLPEEGLKFMVYLQKENIIDESGMPKERFSAEFPKEGPSILRIQQVVRGDSAAYFCASSPDGANTEAFFGQGTRLTVV.